Listed below are T cell receptor beta chains from one sample, sequenced in a study of CD8 T cells in ankylosing spondylitis. MiXCR was run by TCRdb on the 5' RACE reads, yielding one entry per CDR3 protein. This sample carries 350,000 to 400,000 distinct CDR3 sequences, approximately 22% of them seen once, and the ten largest clones take about 12%. Sequencing input: blood, either unsorted or a sorted T cell fraction (not recorded which). The origin of the receptors is a male donor with ankylosing spondylitis or in good health (not recorded which). Both conserved end residues are part of each CDR3. D genes are given only for firm matches. Part of the rows lack a size; the others show once, few, many or a class for expanded clones.

NA,TRBV29-1,13,TRBD1,TRBJ2-7,TGCAGCGTTGAAGGTGGCAGGGGGTACGAGCAGTACTTC,CSVEGGRGYEQYF
NA,TRBV28,13,TRBD1,TRBJ1-4,TGTGCCAGCAGACGACAGGGTGGTGAAAAACTGTTTTTT,CASRRQGGEKLFF
NA,TRBV7-9,15,NA,TRBJ2-2,TGTGCCAGCAGCTTATTCATTACGGACTCCGGGGAGCTGTTTTTT,CASSLFITDSGELFF
few,TRBV12-3/TRBV12-4,15,TRBD1,TRBJ2-7,TGTGCCAGCAGTACGGTACTAGGGACAGCCTACGAGCAGTACTTC,CASSTVLGTAYEQYF
NA,TRBV7-6,15,NA,TRBJ2-7,TGTGCCAGCAGTGCAACACAGGGTTTAGACTACGAGCAGTACTTC,CASSATQGLDYEQYF
NA,TRBV4-1,14,TRBD1,TRBJ1-2,TGCGCCAGCGGCCCGCCCGGGACAGTGTTAGCCTACACCTTC,CASGPPGTVLAYTF
NA,TRBV12-3/TRBV12-4,16,NA,TRBJ1-4,TGTGCCAGCAGGCTTACAGGGATCGGAGCTAATGAAAAACTGTTTTTT,CASRLTGIGANEKLFF
few,TRBV7-8,15,TRBD1,TRBJ2-1,TGTGCCAGCAGCGGACAGGGCTATTTGGGCAATGAGCAGTTCTTC,CASSGQGYLGNEQFF
NA,TRBV4-1,14,NA,TRBJ2-3,TGCGCCAGCAGCCAAGATGGCGGGGCAGATACGCAGTATTTT,CASSQDGGADTQYF
few,TRBV3-1,14,NA,TRBJ2-7,TGTGCCAGCAGCCAAGGAGAGATAACCTACGAGCAGTACTTC,CASSQGEITYEQYF
NA,TRBV29-1,12,TRBD1,TRBJ1-1,TGCAGCGTTGAATCTCTTGACAGGGGACCTTTCTTT,CSVESLDRGPFF
NA,TRBV2,14,NA,TRBJ2-7,TGTGCCAGCAGTGAATCCAGGGGTCTCGTGGAGCAGTACTTC,CASSESRGLVEQYF
NA,TRBV11-2,14,TRBD1,TRBJ1-1,TGTGCCAGCAGCTTTACGACAGGGGGCCCTGAAGCTTTCTTT,CASSFTTGGPEAFF
NA,TRBV24-1,17,NA,TRBJ2-5,TGTGCCACCCTCTACTGTCCCGGTCCCCCGAGCCAAGAGACCCAGTACTTC,CATLYCPGPPSQETQYF
NA,TRBV9,15,NA,TRBJ2-1,TGTGCCAGCAGCCCAAAGTATAGCGCCTACAATGAGCAGTTCTTC,CASSPKYSAYNEQFF
NA,TRBV4-1,14,NA,TRBJ1-1,TGCGCCAGCAGCCAAGAACTAGAGAACACTGAAGCTTTCTTT,CASSQELENTEAFF
NA,TRBV12-3/TRBV12-4,15,NA,TRBJ2-1,TGTGCCAGCAGTTTTGGGCAAGGTTGGTACAATGAGCAGTTCTTC,CASSFGQGWYNEQFF
NA,TRBV6-1,14,TRBD1,TRBJ2-7,TGTGCCAGCAGAGAAGGGACAGGGGGCCACGAGCAGTACTTC,CASREGTGGHEQYF
many,TRBV12-3/TRBV12-4,15,TRBD1,TRBJ2-2,TGTGCCAGCAGTTCCGGGACAGGGGACACCGGGGAGCTGTTTTTT,CASSSGTGDTGELFF
NA,TRBV7-2,15,NA,TRBJ2-7,TGTGCCAGCAGCCCAGGGGGGGGATCGGCTTACGAGCAGTACTTC,CASSPGGGSAYEQYF
NA,TRBV12-3/TRBV12-4,15,TRBD2,TRBJ2-7,TGTGCCAGCAGTGTCTTAGCGGGGGCCCTCTACGAGCAGTACTTC,CASSVLAGALYEQYF
NA,TRBV20-1,16,TRBD2,TRBJ2-1,TGCAGTGCTAGAGACTTTAGCGGGGCGTCCTACAATGAGCAGTTCTTC,CSARDFSGASYNEQFF
NA,TRBV23-1,11,NA,TRBJ2-7,TGCGCCAGCTCCAGGCCCTACGAGCAGTACTTC,CASSRPYEQYF
NA,TRBV11-2,21,TRBD2,TRBJ2-2,TGTGCCAGCAGCCCCATTAGGGTCCCCCTAGCGGGGGGACCGAACACCGGGGAGCTGTTTTTT,CASSPIRVPLAGGPNTGELFF
few,TRBV19,15,TRBD1,TRBJ2-7,TGTGCCAGTAGTGGAGGGACAGGGAGCACCTACGAGCAGTACTTC,CASSGGTGSTYEQYF
few,TRBV12-3/TRBV12-4,17,NA,TRBJ2-7,TGTGCCAGCAGTTTACCAGCCCGGCAGGGGGGGGCCTACGAGCAGTACTTC,CASSLPARQGGAYEQYF
NA,TRBV29-1,11,NA,TRBJ1-1,TGCAGCGTGGGGGGGGCGGGTGAAGCTTTCTTT,CSVGGAGEAFF
NA,TRBV6-2/TRBV6-3,15,NA,TRBJ1-1,TGTGCCAGCAGTTACTCCCAGCGCTCGGGCACTGAAGCTTTCTTT,CASSYSQRSGTEAFF
few,TRBV4-2,14,NA,TRBJ1-1,TGTGCCAGCAGCTTAACAGGGATGAACACTGAAGCTTTCTTT,CASSLTGMNTEAFF
NA,TRBV7-2,13,NA,TRBJ2-7,TGTGCCAGCAGACATCCCGGAGGTTACGAGCAGTACTTC,CASRHPGGYEQYF
NA,TRBV5-1,13,TRBD1,TRBJ1-4,TGCGCCAGCAGACAGGGGCAGGAGGAAAAACTGTTTTTT,CASRQGQEEKLFF
few,TRBV30,13,NA,TRBJ2-3,TGTGCCTGGAGTGTACACGGGGGAGATACGCAGTATTTT,CAWSVHGGDTQYF
NA,TRBV4-2,15,NA,TRBJ2-2,TGTGCCAGCAGCCAAGATCCGGCCGAAACCGGGGAGCTGTTTTTT,CASSQDPAETGELFF
many,TRBV12-3/TRBV12-4,14,TRBD1,TRBJ1-5,TGTGCCAGCAGGACAGGGGGCCCCAATCAGCCCCAGCATTTT,CASRTGGPNQPQHF
NA,TRBV20-1,16,NA,TRBJ1-4,TGCAGTGCTAGGGATGGGAAACCTGCAACTAATGAAAAACTGTTTTTT,CSARDGKPATNEKLFF
NA,TRBV30,13,NA,TRBJ1-1,TGTGCCTGGAAGACAGCCGTTTACACTGAAGCTTTCTTT,CAWKTAVYTEAFF
NA,TRBV6-6,13,NA,TRBJ2-3,TGTGCCAGCGGCGGGGAGAACACAGATACGCAGTATTTT,CASGGENTDTQYF
few,TRBV10-3,13,NA,TRBJ1-1,TGTGCCACCGAGGGGAGATTGAACACTGAAGCTTTCTTT,CATEGRLNTEAFF
many,TRBV12-3/TRBV12-4,13,TRBD2,TRBJ2-7,TGTGCCAGCAGCCGCGGGGGAACCTACGAGCAGTACTTC,CASSRGGTYEQYF
many,TRBV7-9,14,NA,TRBJ1-2,TGTGCCAGCAGCCCCCGGGACGGGGACTATGGCTACACCTTC,CASSPRDGDYGYTF
many,TRBV20-1,15,NA,TRBJ1-5,TGCAGTGCTAGAGATGAGGAAACATTTGGGCAGCCCCAGCATTTT,CSARDEETFGQPQHF